This section outlines one T cell receptor beta chain sequence together with its context. No cognate antigen has been identified for it. The reads were generated on an Illumina HiSeq 2000. The TCR beta cDNA libraries were made using 5'RACE template switching, a step that added both a universal primer site and unique molecular identifiers. cDNA synthesis was primed from the TCR beta constant segment, followed by two successive PCR amplification steps. The study's own analysis went as follows. Reads were demultiplexed and grouped by UMI with MIGEC, and clonotypes were assembled and quantified with MiTCR. Only TCR cDNA sequences supported by at least two reads were kept to exclude erroneous sequences. Downstream repertoire analysis used the tcR package, and clonotypes were matched across fractions by CDR3 nucleotide sequence plus V segment. VDJmatch was used to annotate antigen specificity against VDJdb, with one amino acid substitution allowed in CDR3. The reads went through TCRdb reprocessing, and each CDR3 protein sequence gets one entry with no DNA. TCRdb, rather than the study authors, made the V and J calls. The record for this sample contains about 410,000 distinct CDR3 sequences. The ten largest account for about 11% of the sample.

These data come from a study of T cells expressing NK-cell markers (dated by TCRdb to between 2020 and 2021). About the full investigation: TCR beta-chain repertoires were profiled in sorted CD3+CD56+NKG2C+, CD3+CD56+NKG2C- and CD3+CD56-NKG2C+ T-cell subsets from about 8 donors. Sequencing of the libraries produced 2 x 150 bp reads on Illumina HiSeq 2000/2500, MiSeq or NextSeq. The study sequenced eight donors, all healthy volunteers chosen at random: three men and five women. Of the eight sequenced donors, seven were found to be HCMV-seropositive and one was found to be HCMV-seronegative.

Overall results and qualifications from the work: Those dominant clonotypes were again the most abundant among CD3+CD56-NKG2C+ cells in four donors, at about 25-60.1%. In roughly 6 donors, the dominant CD3+CD56+NKG2C+ clonotypes ranked among the top 10 CD8+ clonotypes, making up roughly 1.0-8% of CD8+ T cells. Whether the expanded NKG2C-expressing T cell clones were specific for HCMV antigens remained unclear.

HCMV serostatus was determined by detecting HCMV-specific IgG in serum with a commercial ELISA kit. Peripheral blood mononuclear cells were isolated from blood by Ficoll density gradient centrifugation. For CDR1 and CDR2, the germline V gene (reference sequence) lists DFQATT and SNEGSKA. The CDR3 starts with the cysteine, ends with the phenylalanine, and has 15 residues. No DNA is given. The rearrangement joined TRBV20-1 to TRBJ1-3. This TCR was recovered from a woman in her forties or fifties in good health. Donor details come from another sample of the same person, matched by shared clones. Sequenced: blood T cells: a sorted CD56 or NKG2C T cell subset, CD4+ or CD8+ T cells, or bulk PBMC T cells (not recorded which). The CDR3 is CSASSSAFSGNTIYF.